This T cell receptor (beta chain) stems from a study of identical twins. Regarding the study as a whole: While abundant cord blood beta clonotypes carried fewer insertions, memory repertoires showed no such pattern. Interpretation of the results relied on cross-sectional statistical analysis and not on following the same donors.

This CDR3 region has 16 residues. Germline V gene data show CDR1 as SEHNR and CDR2 as FQNEAQ (reference sequence). V shed 6 bases and J shed 0 bases, with 16 bases lying between them. Everyone who gave samples was a healthy Caucasian. A universal primer site was created by template switching, with the cDNA bearing unique molecular identifiers. TCRdb ran MiXCR on the 5' RACE reads and lists one entry per CDR3 protein. Here the sample spans 450,000 to 600,000 distinct CDR3 sequences, about 22% being singletons. The table lists this clonotype with a few counts. Antigen unknown. These data also formed part of another study, on yellow fever vaccine responses in identical twins.

This clonotype was sampled from a woman aged 18 to 35 in good health. J is TRBJ2-3 and V is TRBV7-9; TRBD1 might be the D (6 bases). The sequenced material came from CD4+ T cells sorted from blood. CDR3 bases: TGTGCCAGCAGGCCCCAGGGGCTCACTAGCACAGATACGCAGTATTTT. It translates to CASRPQGLTSTDTQYF.